These 20 T cell receptor beta chains were sequenced from one sample in a study of Ad26.COV2.S vaccination and SARS-CoV-2 variants. Clones were sequenced by immunoSEQ multiplex PCR, and TCRdb holds only the in-frame ones, with some missing. The sample holds 300,000 to 400,000 clones; less than 90% are singletons and the top ten take about 10%. The treatment: about 20 received Ad26.COV2.S at low or high dose, single or two shots; five or six received placebo; per-sample allocation not given. All samples were drawn on day 63, counting from the first vaccine or placebo injection. Sequenced material: peripheral blood, taken in a trial of Ad26.COV2.S vaccine versus placebo. These receptors were obtained from a person between 18 and 60 years old who received the Ad26.COV2.S COVID-19 vaccine or a placebo.

CDR3 DNA: TGTGCCAGCAGCGTAGGGGACACCCACCGAGGGGAAGCTTTCTTT. Its protein product is CASSVGDTHRGEAFF. The chain carries TRBV9 and TRBJ1-1, with D perhaps matching TRBD1 (6 bases). Per the germline V gene, CDR1 is SGDLS and CDR2 is YYNGEE. The length of the CDR3 is 15 residues. The V gene lost 0 bases and the J gene lost 8 bases, with 17 bases spanning the gap.

CDR3 DNA: TGTGCCAGCAGTCCCGCGGGACAGGGTAACTATGGCTACACCTTC. It is translated as CASSPAGQGNYGYTF. This sequence joins TRBV6-5 and TRBJ1-2; the match to TRBD1 covers 9 bases. The CDR3 sequence is 15 residues long. Germline-derived CDR1 and CDR2 are MNHEY and SVGAGI. V shed 5 bases and J 1 base; nucleotides not matched to a gene: 5.

CDR3 sequence: CASSFSGGEQYF. The CDR3 DNA reads TGTGCCAGCAGCTTTTCAGGCGGCGAGCAGTACTTC. The rearrangement uses TRBV11-3 and TRBJ2-7; D not certain. Germline V gene lookup returns CDR1 SGHNT and CDR2 YENEEA. This CDR3 has 12 residues. Deletions cut 3 bases from V and 6 bases from J, with 9 bases between.

This chain uses TRBV19 with TRBJ1-1; the D gene is possibly TRBD1 (6 bases). Trimming removed 4 bases at V and 0 bases at J, with 9 bases between. The CDR3 sequence is 14 residues long. Germline V gene data show CDR1 as LNHDA and CDR2 as SQIVND (reference sequence). The CDR3 nucleotides read TGTGCCAGTAGTACCGGGACATTGAACACTGAAGCTTTCTTT. It encodes CASSTGTLNTEAFF.

This chain links TRBV4-2 with TRBJ2-7; a possible D gene is TRBD1 (6 bases). V was clipped by 4 bases and J by 2 bases, with 18 bases between them. Germline V gives CDR1 LGHNA, CDR2 YNFKEQ. This CDR3 has 16 amino acids. This CDR3 reads CASSPNQFRGAYEQYF. The DNA of the CDR3 is TGTGCCAGCAGCCCTAACCAATTCAGGGGAGCCTACGAGCAGTACTTC.

This clone was seen once. The chain carries TRBV21-1 and TRBJ1-1; the table names TRBD1, a call not compared with the DNA. TRBV21-1 is given as a pseudogene. The CDR3 loop spans 15 amino acids. The CDR3 coding sequence is TGTGCCAGCAGCAAAGAGGGGCCCGGGCATTCTGAAGCTTTCTTT. Its translation: CASSKEGPGHSEAFF.

The gene calls are TRBV5-6 and TRBJ2-2, with D possibly TRBD2 on 7 matching bases. Germline lookup yields CDR1 SGHDT and CDR2 YYEEEE. The V and J ends lost 3 bases and 0 bases respectively, with 9 bases between them. CDR3 length equals 15 residues. The CDR3 loop reads CASSWGGTNTGELFF. The CDR3, as DNA: TGTGCCAGCAGCTGGGGGGGCACGAACACCGGGGAGCTGTTTTTT.

V usage is TRBV27 and J usage is TRBJ2-2; D gene ambiguous. CDR3 length: 15 amino acids. V was pared by 3 bases and J by 5 bases, with 13 bases between. Germline values: CDR1 MNHEY, CDR2 SMNVEV (reference sequence). Here the CDR3 DNA reads TGTGCCAGCAGTTTCGTTTCGGGTCCAACCGGGGAGCTGTTTTTT. Translated: CASSFVSGPTGELFF.

The rearrangement uses TRBV4-1 and TRBJ2-7; 9 bases fit TRBD2. The germline CDR1 and CDR2 sequences are MGHRA and YSYEKL. J was trimmed by 3 bases and V by 1 base; bases with no gene match: 4. The CDR3 loop spans 15 amino acids. The CDR3 sequence is CASSQVSGGHYEQYF. DNA for the CDR3: TGCGCCAGCAGCCAAGTTAGCGGGGGCCACTACGAGCAGTACTTC.

The chain employs TRBV7-6 and TRBJ2-1; 7 nucleotides agree with TRBD2. The CDR3 spans 11 residues. The trim removed 5 bases at V and 14 bases at J, leaving 6 bases unmatched. Germline lookup yields CDR1 SGHVS and CDR2 FNYEAQ. CDR3 in DNA: TGTGCCAGCAGCGATGGACTAGACGAGTTCTTC. Translation: CASSDGLDEFF.

The table lists this clone with a count of one. The chain joins TRBV9 to TRBJ2-5; D is undetermined. Germline assignment: CDR1 SGDLS and CDR2 YYNGEE. CDR3 length equals 12 residues. The V end lost 3 bases, the J end lost 1 base, and 4 bases lay between the germline ends. CDR3 in amino acids: CASSDSQETQYF. The DNA of the CDR3 is TGTGCCAGCAGCGACAGCCAAGAGACCCAGTACTTC.

The chain employs TRBV20-1 and TRBJ1-1, with TRBD1 matching over 8 bases. The V gene end was trimmed by 3 bases and the J gene end by 2 bases; junction bases not matched to a gene: 5. Germline assignment: CDR1 DFQATT and CDR2 SNEGSKA (reference sequence). The length of the CDR3 is 14 residues. This chain's CDR3 is CSASRDRLNTEAFF. The CDR3 DNA reads TGCAGTGCTAGTCGGGACAGGTTAAACACTGAAGCTTTCTTT.

The V and J genes are TRBV4-3 and TRBJ2-1; D might be TRBD1 (5 bases). V was clipped by 4 bases and J by 1 base, with 11 bases between them. This CDR3 is built from 15 residues. Per the germline V gene, CDR1 is LGHNA and CDR2 is YSLEER. The CDR3: CASSLDQGSYNEQFF. CDR3 bases: TGCGCCAGCAGCCTAGACCAGGGATCCTACAATGAGCAGTTCTTC.

This chain connects TRBV5-1 to TRBJ2-5; 9 nucleotides line up with TRBD1. The junction had 8 bases not matched to a gene; V was cut back by 0 bases and J by 5 bases. Germline values: CDR1 SGHRS, CDR2 YFSETQ. CDR3 length: 16 residues. The CDR3 is CASSLDGTGGAETQYF. DNA of the CDR3: TGCGCCAGCAGCTTGGATGGAACAGGGGGCGCGGAGACCCAGTACTTC.

J is TRBJ1-6 and V is TRBV30; D is uncertain. There are 15 residues in the CDR3. In germline, CDR1 is GTSNPN, CDR2 SVGIG (reference sequence). The ends were cut back, 3 bases at V and 3 bases at J, with 12 bases in the middle. This chain's CDR3 is CAWRDKSRYNSPLHF. The CDR3 region has the DNA TGTGCCTGGAGAGACAAGAGCCGCTATAATTCACCCCTCCACTTT.

The chain is built from TRBV4-3 and TRBJ2-2, with D hard to call. V dropped 2 bases and J dropped 2 bases, with 9 bases sitting between them. The CDR3 spans 15 residues. The germline V gene encodes CDR1 LGHNA and CDR2 YSLEER. CDR3 residues: CASSQSYGNTGELFF. CDR3 nucleotide sequence: TGCGCCAGCAGCCAATCGTACGGAAACACCGGGGAGCTGTTTTTT.

This chain links TRBV4-1 with TRBJ2-5; 7 bases are a match to TRBD2. Germline assignment: CDR1 MGHRA and CDR2 YSYEKL. V shed 5 bases, J shed 10 bases, and the junction held 10 bases outside the gene matches. This CDR3 is 13 amino acids long. The CDR3 reads CASSAGTTKGQYF. CDR3 DNA sequence: TGCGCCAGCAGCGCTGGGACTACCAAGGGCCAGTACTTC.

J is TRBJ1-1 and V is TRBV7-6; 10 positions agree with TRBD1. The length of the CDR3 is 15 residues. The junction had 8 bases not matched to a gene; V was cut back by 5 bases and J by 5 bases. Germline loops: CDR1 SGHVS, CDR2 FNYEAQ. The CDR3 nucleotides read TGTGCCAGCAGCCCCAGGACAGGGGGGGAGACTGAAGCTTTCTTT. This sequence encodes CASSPRTGGETEAFF.

The chain uses TRBV7-2 and TRBJ2-1; 10 positions agree with TRBD1. Germline values: CDR1 SGHTA, CDR2 FQGNSA. V lost 7 bases to trimming and J lost 3 bases; unmatched junction nucleotides: 3. This CDR3 contains 14 residues. CDR3 bases: TGTGCCAGCACCCGGACAGGGGGCTACAATGAGCAGTTCTTC. Protein sequence: CASTRTGGYNEQFF.

The chain carries TRBV4-2 and TRBJ1-1; TRBD1 matches 9 bases. This CDR3 is built from 15 residues. The junction had 5 bases not matched to a gene; V was cut back by 5 bases and J by 1 base. Germline lookup yields CDR1 LGHNA and CDR2 YNFKEQ. Written as DNA, the CDR3 is TGTGCCAGCAGCGGGACAGGGTGGGGGAACACTGAAGCTTTCTTT. Translated, it gives CASSGTGWGNTEAFF.